Below are 8 T cell receptor beta chains sequenced from a single sample in a study of blood T cell repertoires in COVID-19. Measured with immunoSEQ multiplex PCR; TCRdb has only the in-frame clones, and not every one. In the table there are over 400,000 clones, approximately 90% of which are singletons. Input material: PBMCs or T cells enriched from blood (not recorded which). The receptors shown here come from a woman aged 55-70 years who had recovered from COVID-19.

The genes are TRBV5-1 and TRBJ1-1, with a tentative D call TRBD1 (5 bases). This CDR3 is built from 15 residues. Germline V gene sequence: CDR1 SGHRS, CDR2 YFSETQ. V was pared by 2 bases and J by 5 bases, with 16 bases between. CDR3 sequence reads: CASSFASQGLTEAFF. The CDR3 DNA reads TGCGCCAGCAGCTTTGCTTCCCAGGGCCTAACTGAAGCTTTCTTT.

This chain connects TRBV9 to TRBJ2-1, with 8 nucleotides matching TRBD2. Germline V lookup: CDR1 SGDLS, CDR2 YYNGEE. V was clipped by 0 bases and J by 6 bases; unmatched bases: 17. The CDR3 is 19 residues long. CDR3 sequence: CASSVEPTPLGGASNEQFF. Written as DNA, the CDR3 is TGTGCCAGCAGCGTAGAGCCGACACCCCTCGGGGGGGCCTCCAATGAGCAGTTCTTC.

The chain is built from TRBV5-4 and TRBJ1-1; the D is unclear. CDR3 size: 14 residues. The V end lost 2 bases, the J end lost 3 bases, and 11 bases lay between the germline ends. Looked up from germline, CDR1 is SGHNT and CDR2 is YYREEE (reference sequence). The chain's CDR3 is CASSFSIADTEAFF. In DNA, the CDR3 is TGTGCCAGCAGCTTCTCAATTGCGGACACTGAAGCTTTCTTT.

The J gene is TRBJ1-2, the V gene TRBV7-8; TRBD1 matches at 7 bases. Germline V gene lookup returns CDR1 SGHVS and CDR2 FQNEAQ. The CDR3 runs to 18 residues. V shed 5 bases and J 4 bases; nucleotides not matched to a gene: 19. In DNA, the CDR3 is TGTGCCAGCAGCCAGTCTTTAAGGCAGGGGGGATTTTTCTATGGCTACACCTTC. Encoded protein: CASSQSLRQGGFFYGYTF.

On this clone: The same CDR3 is also encoded by other DNA sequences in this sample. The chain joins TRBV6-1 to TRBJ1-5; D perhaps matches TRBD1 (6 bases). The CDR3 runs 14 residues. V gave up 0 bases and J gave up 4 bases, with 7 bases separating them. From germline, CDR1 is MNHNS and CDR2 SASEGT. The CDR3 region has the DNA TGTGCCAGCAGTGAAGCTAGGGGGAATCAGCCCCAGCATTTT. Amino acid sequence: CASSEARGNQPQHF.

Note on this clone: The sample contains more than one DNA sequence encoding this CDR3. The rearrangement uses TRBV28 and TRBJ1-1; 8 bases line up with TRBD1. The CDR3 totals 15 residues. Unmatched junction bases numbered 5, after V lost 3 bases and J lost 2 bases. Germline assignment: CDR1 MDHEN and CDR2 SYDVKM. CDR3 loop: CASSLGAGGNTEAFF. In nucleotides, the CDR3 is TGTGCCAGCAGTTTGGGGGCAGGGGGCAACACTGAAGCTTTCTTT.

V usage is TRBV7-2 and J usage is TRBJ2-3, with 12 nucleotides matching TRBD2. V lost 2 bases and J lost 4; bases outside the gene matches: 4. The CDR3 spans 16 residues. Per the germline V gene, CDR1 is SGHTA and CDR2 is FQGNSA. In DNA, the CDR3 is TGTGCCAGCAGCTTAAGGGCTAGCGGGGGGGCAGATACGCAGTATTTT. It translates to CASSLRASGGADTQYF.

The chain recombines TRBV19 with TRBJ1-4; D is unresolved. Germline CDR1 is LNHDA and CDR2 is SQIVND (reference sequence). The CDR3 length is 12 residues. The V end was cut by 5 bases, the J end by 11 bases, with 12 bases between. CDR3 residues: CASSWREGKLFF. CDR3 DNA sequence: TGTGCCAGTAGTTGGAGGGAAGGGAAACTGTTTTTT.